This passage covers 20 T cell receptor delta chains from one sample sequenced in a study of gamma-delta T cells after stem cell transplantation. TCRdb re-called the RT-PCR reads using CATT. This table holds 2,800 or so delta-chain clones, roughly 5.4% found once. Sequences were obtained from gamma-delta T cells. These receptors were taken from a human donor. It is not recorded whose cells these are; they may come from a transplant donor.

In the case of this clone: A read error is possible here, since a much larger clone lies one base away. The sample holds other DNA sequences that translate to the same CDR3. V usage is TRDV2 and J usage is TRDJ2; 9 bases are a match to TRDD3. CDR3 length: 22 residues. CDR1 and CDR2 from the germline V gene are GEAIGNYY and EKD. The CDR3 here is CACDTKLYGKGIRRALTAQLFF. The CDR3 DNA reads as TGCGCCTGTGACACCAAACTATACGGTAAGGGGATACGCCGCGCTTTGACAGCACAACTCTTCTTT.

This clone was counted between two and nine times. A much bigger clone sits one base away, suggesting this may be a read error. The chain carries TRDV2 and TRDJ3, with D maybe TRDD3 (5 bases). Germline V lookup: CDR1 GEAIGNYY, CDR2 EKD. V was trimmed by 2 bases and J by 0 bases, leaving 31 bases between them. This CDR3 is built from 24 residues. The CDR3 DNA reads as TGTGCCTGTGACAGCGTATCCCGTGGGGTATCTCCGTCTCGAAGCTCCTGGGACACCCGACAGATGTTTTTC. It yields the protein CACDSVSRGVSPSRSSWDTRQMFF.

As concerns this clone: This likely reflects a read error, since a far larger clone is one base away. Within the sample, other DNA sequences also encode this same CDR3. The chain recombines TRDV2 with TRDJ1, with 7 positions matching TRDD3. The CDR3 runs to 17 residues. The germline gives CDR1 GEAIGNYY, CDR2 EKD. This CDR3 reads CACDTVGGKVDTDKLIF. CDR3 DNA: TGTGCCTGTGACACCGTTGGGGGAAAAGTGGACACCGATAAACTCATCTTC.

V usage is TRDV2 and J usage is TRDJ1; TRDD3 matches 12 bases. Trimming removed 3 bases from V and 3 bases from J; junction bases left unmatched: 25. CDR3 length equals 22 residues. CDR1 GEAIGNYY and CDR2 EKD come from the germline V gene. The CDR3 reads CACDRLPLVLGDTDGVADKLIF. In DNA, the CDR3 is TGTGCCTGTGACCGGCTTCCACTCGTACTGGGGGATACAGACGGTGTCGCCGATAAACTCATCTTT.

On this clone itself: With a much larger clone just one base away, this may be a read error. Other DNA sequences of this sample code for an identical CDR3. The J gene is TRDJ1, the V gene TRDV2; D gene uncertain. The CDR3 spans 18 residues. Germline V lookup: CDR1 GEAIGNYY, CDR2 EKD. The CDR3 DNA is TGTGCCTGTGACACCCTCAAAGCGGGCCCCGAGTACACCGACAAACTCATCTTT. Protein: CACDTLKAGPEYTDKLIF.

This clone rates as large. Other DNA sequences in the sample encode the same CDR3. The genes are TRDV2 and TRDJ1; TRDD3 aligns across 8 bases. Germline CDR1 GEAIGNYY, CDR2 EKD. The V gene end was trimmed by 3 bases and the J gene end by 0 bases; junction bases not matched to a gene: 11. CDR3 length: 17 residues. The CDR3 loop reads CACDPVLGVPNTDKLIF. In DNA, the CDR3 is TGTGCCTGTGACCCTGTACTGGGGGTCCCGAACACCGATAAACTCATCTTT.

This clone was seen more than once but under ten times. It is likely a read error: a sequence one base away is far more abundant. The chain carries TRDV2 and TRDJ1, with 12 bases that match TRDD3. This CDR3 is 18 amino acids long. Germline V gene sequence: CDR1 GEAIGNYY, CDR2 EKD. In DNA form, the CDR3 reads TGTGCCTGTGACACGCTTCTGGGGGATACGCACTCCACCGATAAACCCATCTTT. It codes for CACDTLLGDTHSTDKPIF.

Within the sample, this clone is large. This specimen includes other DNA sequences encoding the same CDR3. The V call is TRDV2, the J call TRDJ1, with 9 bases lining up with TRDD3. With 3 bases clipped from V and 2 bases from J, the junction kept 18 bases outside the gene matches. CDR1 is GEAIGNYY and CDR2 is EKD in the germline V gene. The CDR3 sequence is 19 residues long. The CDR3 region has the DNA TGTGCCTGTGACTCGCTACTGGGGGAACGATCACACGCGACCGATAAACTCATCTTT. Protein product: CACDSLLGERSHATDKLIF.

Concerning this clone itself: A read error likely explains this, since a far larger clone differs by one base. The rearrangement uses TRDV2 and TRDJ1; the match to TRDD3 covers 12 bases. Losses at the gene ends were 1 base for V and 4 bases for J; bases not matched to a gene: 6. The length of the CDR3 is 16 residues. Germline values: CDR1 GEAIGNYY, CDR2 EKD. For the CDR3, the DNA is TGTGCCTGTGACACTCTGGGGGATACGGGACTCGATAAACTCATCTTT. Its protein is CACDTLGDTGLDKLIF.

Sample share makes this clone medium-sized (0.01 to 0.1%). The chain combines TRDV1 with TRDJ1; TRDD3 might be the D (6 bases). V lost 0 bases, J lost 0 bases, and 17 bases lay in between. The CDR3 has 18 residues. Per the germline V gene, CDR1 is TSWWSYY and CDR2 is QGS. In DNA, the CDR3 is TGTGCTCTTGGGGAACTTCGAAGGCTGGGGTTTAACACCGATAAACTCATCTTT. Its translation: CALGELRRLGFNTDKLIF.

This clone showed up just a few times. TCRdb's listed protein matches a much larger clone and diverges from this DNA's translation at residue 11, likely through a read error; the protein shown comes from the DNA. The gene calls are TRDV2 and TRDJ1, with unresolved D. Between the trimmed V and J ends, which lost 0 bases and 1 base, there was a span of 17 bases. This CDR3 region has 17 residues. Germline CDR1 is GEAIGNYY and CDR2 is EKD. CDR3 bases: TGTGCCTGTGACACCTTGTCGGGAAAGAAGTGCACCGATAAACTCATCTTT. Its protein product is CACDTLSGKKCTDKLIF.

In regard to this clone: A much bigger clone sits one base away, suggesting this may be a read error. The DNA of the CDR3 is TGTGCCTGTGACACGCTCCTCAAACATTCCGGGGGACATACCGATAAACCCATCTTT. It translates to CACDTLLKHSGGHTDKPIF. The rearrangement joins TRDV2 to TRDJ1; tentative D call: TRDD3 (6 bases). CDR1 and CDR2 (germline): GEAIGNYY, EKD. The CDR3 length is 19 residues.

A few counts support this clone. TCRdb attributes to this sequence the protein of a much larger clone, which differs from the DNA translation at residue 12; a read error is likely, and the protein displayed is translated from the DNA. The chain couples TRDV2 to TRDJ1; 8 bases are shared with TRDD3. Germline V gives CDR1 GEAIGNYY, CDR2 EKD. CDR3 length equals 19 residues. With V trimmed by 0 bases and J by 0 bases, 14 bases remained unmatched. CDR3 sequence: CACDTVGNTGGGDTDKLIF. DNA of the CDR3: TGTGCCTGTGACACCGTGGGAAACACTGGGGGTGGAGACACCGATAAACTCATCTTT.

There are a few counts of this clone. With only one base between it and a far larger clone, this is likely a read error. The same CDR3 can be traced to other DNA sequences in this sample. The V call is TRDV2, the J call TRDJ3; D might be TRDD3 (5 bases). Germline CDR1 is GEAIGNYY and CDR2 is EKD. This CDR3 spans 18 amino acids. CDR3 in amino acids: CACDTAGASSWDTRQMFF. The CDR3 region has the DNA TGTGCCTGTGACACCGCAGGGGCTAGCTCCTGGGACACCCGACAGATGTTCTTC.

This clone turned up a few times. This may be a read error: a much more frequent sequence differs by one nucleotide. The chain uses TRDV2 and TRDJ1, with a possible D match to TRDD3 (5 bases). The CDR3 has 19 residues. Trimming removed 3 bases at V and 6 bases at J, with 31 bases between. Germline assignment: CDR1 GEAIGNYY and CDR2 EKD. This CDR3 is CACDRLNAIGHTLTYKLIF. The CDR3 bases are TGTGCCTGTGACCGCTTGAATGCGATAGGCCATACGTTGACCTATAAACTCATCTTT.

To note about this clone: The likely explanation is a read error, given a far larger clone one base away. The chain links TRDV2 to TRDJ1; 11 positions agree with TRDD3. Germline-derived CDR1 and CDR2 are GEAIGNYY and EKD. V trimming: 3 bases; J trimming: 5 bases; junction bases outside the gene matches: 16. The length of the CDR3 is 18 residues. The chain's CDR3 is CACDAADRLGDTVDKLIF. CDR3 in DNA: TGTGCCTGTGACGCCGCAGACCGATTGGGGGATACGGTGGATAAACTCATCTTT.

This clone showed up just a few times. A far larger clone differs by one base, so this is likely a read error. CDR3 nucleotide sequence: TGTGCCTGTGACACAGGAGGCCTGGGGGACCCCCCCTGGGACACCCGACAGATGTTTTTC. Protein sequence: CACDTGGLGDPPWDTRQMFF. This chain connects TRDV2 to TRDJ3; 8 nucleotides line up with TRDD3. Germline CDR1 and CDR2: GEAIGNYY and EKD. The CDR3 extends over 20 amino acids. V shed 1 base and J 2 bases; nucleotides not matched to a gene: 12.

There are a few counts of this clone. The gene calls are TRDV1 and TRDJ1; 9 nucleotides match TRDD3. V was clipped by 2 bases and J by 0 bases; unmatched bases: 10. The CDR3 contains 18 residues. Germline V CDR1 and CDR2: TSWWSYY, QGS. The CDR3: CALGEENLLGDYTDKLIF. The CDR3 DNA sequence: TGTGCTCTTGGGGAAGAGAATTTACTGGGGGACTACACCGATAAACTCATCTTT.

This clone was seen a handful of times. A read error may be the cause here, since a much bigger clone is one base away. The chain links TRDV1 to TRDJ1, with 9 bases fitting TRDD2. Germline assignment: CDR1 TSWWSYY and CDR2 QGS. The CDR3 length is 20 residues. With 1 base clipped from V and 0 bases from J, the junction kept 15 bases outside the gene matches. CDR3 amino acids: CALGEPSLPTYLGYTDKLIF. The DNA of the CDR3 is TGTGCTCTTGGGGAACCAAGCCTTCCTACGTACCTAGGATACACCGATAAACTCATCTTT.

This clone was seen only a few times. A far larger clone is a single base away, which makes a read error likely. The identical CDR3 is also encoded by other nucleotide sequences in the sample. The chain combines TRDV2 with TRDJ2; TRDD3 agrees at 8 bases. Germline V gene sequence: CDR1 GEAIGNYY, CDR2 EKD. V trimming: 3 bases; J trimming: 0 bases; junction bases outside the gene matches: 8. This CDR3 is built from 17 residues. The CDR3 protein is CACDPIWGDTLTAQLFF. CDR3 DNA sequence: TGTGCCTGTGACCCGATCTGGGGGGATACTTTGACAGCACAACTCTTCTTT.